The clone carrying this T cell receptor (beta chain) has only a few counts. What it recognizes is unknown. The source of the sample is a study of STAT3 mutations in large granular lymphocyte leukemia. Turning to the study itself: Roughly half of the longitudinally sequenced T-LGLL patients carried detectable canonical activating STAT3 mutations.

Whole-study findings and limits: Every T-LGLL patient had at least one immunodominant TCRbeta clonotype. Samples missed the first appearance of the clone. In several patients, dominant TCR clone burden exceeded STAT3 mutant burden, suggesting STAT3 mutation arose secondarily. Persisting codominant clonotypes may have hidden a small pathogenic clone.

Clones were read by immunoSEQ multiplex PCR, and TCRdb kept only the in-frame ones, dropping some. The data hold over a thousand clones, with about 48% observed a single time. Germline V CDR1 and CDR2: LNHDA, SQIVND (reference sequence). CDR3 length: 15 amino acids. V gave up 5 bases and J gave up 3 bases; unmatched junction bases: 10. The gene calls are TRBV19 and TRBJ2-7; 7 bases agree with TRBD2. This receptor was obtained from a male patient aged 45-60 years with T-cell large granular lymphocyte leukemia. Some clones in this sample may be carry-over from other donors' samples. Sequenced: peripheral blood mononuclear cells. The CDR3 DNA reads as TGTGCCAGTAGTCCCCGGGGGGAGCAGTTCTACGAGCAGTACTTC. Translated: CASSPRGEQFYEQYF. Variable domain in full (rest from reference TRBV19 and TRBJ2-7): DGGITQSPKYLFRKEGQNVTLSCEQNLNHDAMYWYRQDPGQGLRLIYYSQIVNDFQKGDIAEGYSVSREKKESFPLTVTSAQKNPTAFYLCASSPRGEQFYEQYFGPGTRLTVT.